The sequence of this T cell receptor (beta chain) was determined in a study of cytomegalovirus exposure and HLA in healthy donors. Findings and caveats of the study: Overall, some 160 TCR beta chains were annotated as cytomegalovirus-associated. A later analysis found TCR association rates differed by HLA locus, highest for DRB1 and lowest for HLA-C. When analyzed later, a missense DCLRE1C variant was found to be linked to TCR beta V- and J-gene trimming. CMV serostatus was the sole immune exposure information available.

The ends were cut back, 5 bases at V and 2 bases at J, with 15 bases in the middle. The CDR3 sequence is 15 residues long. CDR1 is MNHEY and CDR2 is SVGAGI in the germline V gene. PCR primers comprised 60 Vbeta and 13 Jbeta primers. Measured with immunoSEQ multiplex PCR; TCRdb has only the in-frame clones, and not every one. The table shows approximately 220,000 clones, with approximately 70% occurring only once. Of note for this clone: Its antigen is as yet unknown.

Specimen: PBMCs. This chain links TRBV6-5 with TRBJ2-5, with D perhaps TRBD1 (6 bases). This sequence originates from a woman in her thirties in good health and CMV-seronegative. Written as DNA, the CDR3 is TGTGCCAGCAGTCCGGGACACTCTGATCAAGAGACCCAGTACTTC. It yields the protein CASSPGHSDQETQYF.